Below, 11 T cell receptor beta chains from the same sample are listed, as sequenced in a study of cytomegalovirus exposure and HLA in healthy donors. Profiling relied on immunoSEQ multiplex PCR, and the TCRdb table lists in-frame clones only, not all of them. The data contain 40,000 to 60,000 clones, over 85% of them singletons. Sequencing was done on a sample of PBMCs. These receptor sequences come from a woman younger than 30 in good health and CMV-seropositive.

This clone was seen a single time. The V and J genes are TRBV7-9 and TRBJ1-2, with 8 bases lining up with TRBD1. J lost 3 bases, V lost 5 bases, and 8 bases had no gene match. CDR3 size: 15 residues. Per the germline V gene, CDR1 is SEHNR and CDR2 is FQNEAQ (reference sequence). This CDR3 is CASSAARTGYYGYTF. CDR3 nucleotides: TGTGCCAGCAGCGCCGCAAGGACAGGGTACTATGGCTACACCTTC.

The V call is TRBV14, the J call TRBJ1-2; D may be TRBD1 (6 bases). V gave up 4 bases and J gave up 0 bases, with 9 bases separating them. The CDR3 runs to 14 residues. Germline V lookup: CDR1 SGHDN, CDR2 FVKESK. Written as DNA, the CDR3 is TGTGCCAGCAGCCGGACAGCAGCTAACTATGGCTACACCTTC. As protein: CASSRTAANYGYTF.

This clone was counted a single time. CDR3 region: CASSLQGSGNQPQHF. In DNA, the CDR3 is TGTGCCAGCAGTTTACAGGGGAGTGGTAATCAGCCCCAGCATTTT. The gene calls are TRBV28 and TRBJ1-5; perhaps TRBD1 as D (6 bases). V gave up 2 bases and J gave up 4 bases, with 12 bases separating them. This CDR3 has 15 amino acids. Germline loops: CDR1 MDHEN, CDR2 SYDVKM.

CDR3 in amino acids: CASKSGTTNEKLFF. As DNA, the CDR3 is TGTGCCAGCAAATCCGGGACAACTAATGAAAAACTGTTTTTT. The genes are TRBV6-1 and TRBJ1-4; no reliable D call. There are 14 residues in the CDR3. V lost 7 bases and J 0 bases, leaving 9 bases between the germline ends. CDR1 is MNHNS, CDR2 SASEGT, per germline.

The CDR3, as DNA: TGTGCCAGCAGCTTAGGCGGGAGGGGCGCCGGGGAGCTGTTTTTT. Amino acids: CASSLGGRGAGELFF. This chain connects TRBV7-2 to TRBJ2-2; 9 bases align to TRBD2. The germline V gene encodes CDR1 SGHTA and CDR2 FQGNSA. The CDR3 has 15 residues. Trimming at V came to 1 base and at J to 6 bases, leaving 3 bases not matched to a gene.

The CDR3 loop reads CASSFQGLLNTGELFF. The CDR3 coding sequence is TGTGCCAGCAGCTTCCAGGGACTCCTGAACACCGGGGAGCTGTTTTTT. The chain recombines TRBV7-6 with TRBJ2-2; D might be TRBD2 (6 bases). Germline V lookup: CDR1 SGHVS, CDR2 FNYEAQ. With 3 bases removed from V and 1 base from J, the gap between germline ends came to 12 bases. CDR3 size: 16 residues.

This clone was seen only once. This sequence joins TRBV29-1 and TRBJ1-1; D gene unclear. CDR3 size: 15 residues. V was pared by 6 bases and J by 5 bases, with 22 bases between. The germline CDR1 and CDR2 sequences are SQVTM and ANQGSEA. The CDR3 sequence is CSVMSGAPVWTEAFF. The DNA of the CDR3 is TGCAGCGTCATGTCTGGAGCACCGGTGTGGACTGAAGCTTTCTTT. Full variable domain (missing parts from reference TRBV29-1 and TRBJ1-1): SAVISQKPSRDICQRGTSLTIQCQVDSQVTMMFWYRQQPGQSLTLIATANQGSEATYESGFVIDKFPISRPNLTFSTLTVSNMSPEDSSIYLCSVMSGAPVWTEAFFGQGTRLTVV.

The chain employs TRBV5-8 and TRBJ2-5; D might be TRBD1 (6 bases). The CDR3 sequence is 15 residues long. V was cut by 0 bases and J by 5 bases, with 14 bases left in between. The V gene's germline CDR1 is SGHTS and CDR2 YDEGEE. The DNA for the CDR3 is TGTGCCAGCAGCTTGGCCGCCGCTCAGGGGGAGACCCAGTACTTC. Amino acid sequence: CASSLAAAQGETQYF.

The rearrangement links TRBV5-1 to TRBJ2-3, with 8 bases fitting TRBD2. Germline V gene data show CDR1 as SGHRS and CDR2 as YFSETQ. CDR3 length equals 15 residues. The ends lost 3 bases at V and 5 bases at J; junction bases unmatched: 8. The CDR3 bases are TGCGCCAGCAGCTCCCTTGGCGGGAGGATAGATACGCAGTATTTT. Translation: CASSSLGGRIDTQYF.

The chain carries TRBV29-1 and TRBJ2-1, with 7 bases matching TRBD1. The CDR3 covers 14 residues. CDR1 is SQVTM and CDR2 is ANQGSEA in the germline V gene. Trimming at V came to 6 bases and at J to 1 base, leaving 6 bases not matched to a gene. DNA for the CDR3: TGCAGCGTCCACGACAGGGCTTCCTACAATGAGCAGTTCTTC. This codes for CSVHDRASYNEQFF.

This clone has only a few counts. The J gene is TRBJ2-7, the V gene TRBV10-1; possible D gene TRBD2, 7 bases. The CDR3 has 12 amino acids. Germline V gives CDR1 WNHNN, CDR2 SYGVQD (reference sequence). Deletions cut 5 bases from V and 6 bases from J, with 11 bases between. The CDR3 region has the DNA TGCGCCAGCAGTCCGGGGGGCGCCGAGCAGTACTTC. Its protein is CASSPGGAEQYF.